The source of this TCR beta chain is a study of blood T cell repertoires in COVID-19. Study summary: The samples span acute and convalescent COVID-19 from the United States, Italy and Spain. Nucleic acid was either cDNA or gDNA, and it came from T cells, B-cell-depleted T cells, or PBMCs.

CDR1 is PRHDT and CDR2 is FYEKMQ in the germline V gene (reference sequence). V was shortened by 5 bases and J by 8 bases, with 9 bases between the two germline ends. This CDR3 region has 11 residues. Only in-frame clones appear in the TCRdb table, and some are missing; sequencing was by immunoSEQ multiplex PCR. The sample gives approximately 30,000 clones, more than 70% of which show up once; under 3.5% is in the top ten. Sequencing was performed on peripheral blood. The source of this sequence is a human donor in a cohort sampled during active COVID-19. The rearrangement uses TRBV13 and TRBJ1-2; D may be TRBD1 (6 bases). CDR3 sequence (DNA): TGTGCCAGCAGCGGGGGCGAGGGCTACACCTTC. Translating gives CASSGGEGYTF.